Described below is a single T cell receptor beta chain sequence and its context. This clonotype has only one observation. It has no known antigen specificity. No quality values exist for individual bases; no much larger clone is one base distant. The CDR3 measures 13 amino acids from cysteine to phenylalanine. The only DNA kept is the CDR3, 39 bases in frame from the first base. Trimming accounts for 5 bases at V and 4 bases at J, while the number of junction bases matched to no gene is 2. CDR1 and CDR2 (SQVTM, ANQGSEA) derive from the germline V gene. PBMCs were isolated by Ficoll-Paque density gradient centrifugation. Instrument used: Illumina NovaSeq 6000. TCRalpha and TCRbeta cDNA libraries were built by 5'RACE with constant-segment primers, adding sample barcodes and unique molecular identifiers. Trizol reagent was used to extract RNA from every sample. Libraries were amplified in two PCR steps, with a second sample barcode and Illumina TruSeq adapters added in the second step. Sequencing of libraries was performed on an Illumina NovaSeq with 2 x 150 bp paired-end reads. On the study's bioinformatics: Reads were demultiplexed and collapsed into UMI-guided consensus sequences with migec v1.2.7. Using mixcr v2.1.11, the UMI consensuses were aligned to TRA and TRB V and J templates and assembled into clonotypes. A clonotype was counted as expanded or contracted only when both edgeR and NoisET called the clonotype significant, with the noise models trained on biological replicates. edgeR calls used a false discovery rate-adjusted p below 0.01 and a log2 fold-change threshold of 1. PCA with hierarchical clustering of max-normalized trajectories of the 1000 most abundant clonotypes was used as exploratory dynamics analysis. Each responding clone was given a CD4 or CD8 phenotype based on the CD4+ and CD8+ repertoires, which had been sequenced separately. Starting from the raw public reads, TCRdb applied fastp trimming at Q25, assembled clones with MiXCR and retained in-frame beta chains. Identical CDR3 protein sequences are pooled into one entry, listed with their most common genes and DNA. TCRdb's processing, not the study's, gives the V and J calls here. This sample is represented by fewer than 550,000 distinct CDR3 sequences; roughly 20% of them were singletons. The ten biggest clones cover roughly 8% of the sample.

The source of the sample is a study of T-cell memory formation after mild COVID-19 (dated by TCRdb to the early 2020s). Some background on the complete study: TCR sequence clusters from the two donors were found to be largely donor specific. Longitudinal TCRalpha and TCRbeta repertoire sequencing tracked T-cell clones expanding and contracting after mild COVID-19 in a couple of donors. Two young, previously healthy adult volunteers made up the cohort, one male and one female. The study at large found these results: Clones that contracted from day 15 to 85 showed balanced CD4/CD8 phenotypes, whereas a second wave of clones that expanded from day 15 to 37 leaned towards CD4+. Contracting CD4+ clones were found mainly in CM and EM memory subsets, while CD8+ clones were enriched in EMRA. Some responding clones were found in pre-infection memory, which suggests that pre-existing cross-reactive memory T cells took part in the SARS-CoV-2 response. The study included only a couple of mild cases, and larger cohorts that include severe cases with pre-infection samples were judged to be necessary. The second-wave clones that peaked on day 37 were not confirmed to be SARS-CoV-2 specific.

Sequenced: PBMCs or a T cell subset sorted from them (not recorded which). The clonotype originates from an adult woman who had mild COVID-19 (a few samples of this study predate the infection). The sample titles of this study are shuffled in the database, so cell type and time point are left out; the donor was told from shared clones. The V and J genes are TRBV29-1 and TRBJ1-5; 10 of the junction bases match TRBD1. The CDR3 corresponds to CSVRTGGNQPQHF. The nucleotides are TGCAGCGTTCGGACAGGGGGAAATCAGCCCCAGCATTTT.